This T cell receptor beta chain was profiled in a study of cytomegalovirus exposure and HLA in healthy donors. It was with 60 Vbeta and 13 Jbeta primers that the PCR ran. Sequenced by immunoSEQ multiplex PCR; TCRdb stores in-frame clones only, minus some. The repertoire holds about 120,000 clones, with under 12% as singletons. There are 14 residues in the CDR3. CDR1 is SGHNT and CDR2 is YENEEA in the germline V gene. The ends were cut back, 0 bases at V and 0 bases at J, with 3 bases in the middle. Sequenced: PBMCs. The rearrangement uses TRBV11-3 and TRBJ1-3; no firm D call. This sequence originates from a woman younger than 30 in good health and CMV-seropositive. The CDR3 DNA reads TGTGCCAGCAGCTTAGATCTCTCTGGAAACACCATATATTTT. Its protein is CASSLDLSGNTIYF.